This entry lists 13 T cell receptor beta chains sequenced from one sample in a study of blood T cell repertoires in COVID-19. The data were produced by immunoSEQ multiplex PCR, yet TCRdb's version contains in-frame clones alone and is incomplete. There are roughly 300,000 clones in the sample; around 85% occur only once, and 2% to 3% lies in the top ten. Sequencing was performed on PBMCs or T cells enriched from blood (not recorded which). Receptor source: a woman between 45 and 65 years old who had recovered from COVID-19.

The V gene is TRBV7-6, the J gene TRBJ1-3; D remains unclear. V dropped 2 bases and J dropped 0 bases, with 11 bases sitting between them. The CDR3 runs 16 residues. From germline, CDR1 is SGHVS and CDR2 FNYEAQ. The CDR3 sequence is CASSLSPSLSGNTIYF. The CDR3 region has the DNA TGTGCCAGCAGCTTATCCCCGTCACTCTCTGGAAACACCATATATTTT.

CDR3 DNA sequence: TGTGCCAGTAGTATAGGGCAGGGGGCTGTTCAGCCCCAGCATTTT. Translating it yields CASSIGQGAVQPQHF. The V and J genes are TRBV19 and TRBJ1-5; 8 bases are shared with TRBD1. V trimming: 1 base; J trimming: 6 bases; junction bases outside the gene matches: 5. The CDR3 consists of 15 residues. CDR1 LNHDA and CDR2 SQIVND come from the germline V gene (reference sequence).

This chain's CDR3 is CASSSRRGHYEQYF. For the CDR3, the DNA is TGTGCCAGCAGCTCGAGAAGGGGGCACTACGAGCAGTACTTC. The genes are TRBV5-6 and TRBJ2-7; 7 nucleotides match TRBD1. Germline assignment: CDR1 SGHDT and CDR2 YYEEEE. The CDR3 runs 14 residues. The junction had 6 bases not matched to a gene; V was cut back by 3 bases and J by 3 bases.

The CDR3 here is CASSLEFGLAGRLNEQYF. In nucleotides, the CDR3 is TGTGCCAGCAGCTTAGAATTTGGGCTAGCGGGAAGACTGAACGAGCAGTACTTC. V gene TRBV7-2 combines with J gene TRBJ2-7; TRBD2 aligns across 9 bases. The CDR3 contains 18 residues. V lost 1 base, J lost 5 bases, and 15 bases stayed unmatched. The V gene's germline CDR1 is SGHTA and CDR2 FQGNSA.

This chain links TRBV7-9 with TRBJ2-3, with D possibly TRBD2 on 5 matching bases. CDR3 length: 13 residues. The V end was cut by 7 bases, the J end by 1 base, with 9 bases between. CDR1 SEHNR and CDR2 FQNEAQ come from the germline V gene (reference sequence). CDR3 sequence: CASKRAGTDTQYF. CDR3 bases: TGTGCCAGCAAGCGAGCGGGCACAGATACGCAGTATTTT.

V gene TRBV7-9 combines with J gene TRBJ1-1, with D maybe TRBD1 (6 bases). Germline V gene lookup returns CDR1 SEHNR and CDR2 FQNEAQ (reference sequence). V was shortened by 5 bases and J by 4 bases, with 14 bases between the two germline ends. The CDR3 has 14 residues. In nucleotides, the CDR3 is TGTGCCAGCAGCCAGTTGGGGACAACCACTGAAGCTTTCTTT. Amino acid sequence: CASSQLGTTTEAFF.

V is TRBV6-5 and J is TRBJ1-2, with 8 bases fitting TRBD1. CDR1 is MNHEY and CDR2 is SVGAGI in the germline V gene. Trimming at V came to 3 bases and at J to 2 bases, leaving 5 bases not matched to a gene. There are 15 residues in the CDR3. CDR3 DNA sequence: TGTGCCAGCAGTTATTGGACAGGGAGAAACTATGGCTACACCTTC. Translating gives CASSYWTGRNYGYTF.

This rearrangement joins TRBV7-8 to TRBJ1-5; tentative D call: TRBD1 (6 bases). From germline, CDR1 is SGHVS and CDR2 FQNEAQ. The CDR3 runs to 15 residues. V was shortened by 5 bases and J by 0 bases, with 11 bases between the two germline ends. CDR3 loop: CASSRDINSNQPQHF. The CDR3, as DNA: TGTGCCAGCAGCCGGGACATCAATAGCAATCAGCCCCAGCATTTT.

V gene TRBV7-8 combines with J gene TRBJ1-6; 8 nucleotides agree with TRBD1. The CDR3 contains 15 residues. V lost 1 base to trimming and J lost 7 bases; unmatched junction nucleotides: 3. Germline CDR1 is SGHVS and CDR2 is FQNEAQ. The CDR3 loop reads CASSLVQGANSPLHF. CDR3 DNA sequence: TGTGCCAGCAGCTTAGTGCAGGGGGCGAATTCACCCCTCCACTTT. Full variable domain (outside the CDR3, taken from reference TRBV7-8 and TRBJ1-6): GAGVSQSPRYKVAKRGQDVALRCDPISGHVSLFWYQQALGQGPEFLTYFQNEAQLDKSGLPSDRFFAERPEGSVSTLKIQRTQQEDSAVYLCASSLVQGANSPLHFGNGTRLTVT.

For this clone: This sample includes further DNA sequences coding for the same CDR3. CDR3 protein: CASSLSGQANQPQHF. Written as DNA, the CDR3 is TGTGCCAGCAGTTTATCGGGACAAGCAAATCAGCCCCAGCATTTT. The chain uses TRBV27 and TRBJ1-5; D is perhaps TRBD1 (6 bases). This CDR3 is 15 amino acids long. The germline V and J ends were trimmed by 0 bases and 4 bases, with 10 bases remaining between them. CDR1 is MNHEY, CDR2 SMNVEV, per germline (reference sequence).

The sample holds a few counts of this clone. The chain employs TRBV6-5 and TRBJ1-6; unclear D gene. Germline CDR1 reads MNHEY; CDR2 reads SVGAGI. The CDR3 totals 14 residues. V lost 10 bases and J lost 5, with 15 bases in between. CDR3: CATARQNHNSPLHF. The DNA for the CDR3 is TGTGCCACCGCGAGGCAGAATCATAATTCACCCCTCCACTTT.

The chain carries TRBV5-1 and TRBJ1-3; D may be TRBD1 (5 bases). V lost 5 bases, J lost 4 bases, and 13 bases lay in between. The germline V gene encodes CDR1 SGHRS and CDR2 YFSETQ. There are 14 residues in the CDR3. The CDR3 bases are TGCGCCAGCAGACGGGGGGATCCAGGAAACACCATATATTTT. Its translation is CASRRGDPGNTIYF.

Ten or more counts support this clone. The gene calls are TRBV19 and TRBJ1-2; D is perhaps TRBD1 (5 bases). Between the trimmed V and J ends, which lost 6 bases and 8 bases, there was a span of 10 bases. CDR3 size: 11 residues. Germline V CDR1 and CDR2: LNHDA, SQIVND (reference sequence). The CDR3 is CASRAGLGYTF. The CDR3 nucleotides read TGTGCCAGTAGAGCAGGGTTGGGCTACACCTTC. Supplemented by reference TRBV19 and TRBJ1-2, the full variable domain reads DGGITQSPKYLFRKEGQNVTLSCEQNLNHDAMYWYRQDPGQGLRLIYYSQIVNDFQKGDIAEGYSVSREKKESFPLTVTSAQKNPTAFYLCASRAGLGYTFGSGTRLTVV.